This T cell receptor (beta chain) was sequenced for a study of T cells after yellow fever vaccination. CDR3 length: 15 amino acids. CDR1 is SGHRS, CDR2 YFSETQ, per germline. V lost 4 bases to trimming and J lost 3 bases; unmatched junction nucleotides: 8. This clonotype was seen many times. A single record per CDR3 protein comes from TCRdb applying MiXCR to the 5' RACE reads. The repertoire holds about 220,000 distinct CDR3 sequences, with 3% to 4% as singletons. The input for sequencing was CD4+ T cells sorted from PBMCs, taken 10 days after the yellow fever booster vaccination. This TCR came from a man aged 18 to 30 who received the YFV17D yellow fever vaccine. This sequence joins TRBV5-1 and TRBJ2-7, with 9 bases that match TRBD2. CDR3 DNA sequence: TGCGCCAGCAGCGCCGGACTAGCGACCTTCTACGAGCAGTACTTC. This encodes CASSAGLATFYEQYF. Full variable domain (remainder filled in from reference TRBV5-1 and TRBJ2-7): KAGVTQTPRYLIKTRGQQVTLSCSPISGHRSVSWYQQTPGQGLQFLFEYFSETQRNKGNFPGRFSGRQFSNSRSEMNVSTLELGDSALYLCASSAGLATFYEQYFGPGTRLTVT.